The sequence of this T cell receptor beta chain was determined in a study of T-cell reconstitution after alpha-beta-depleted transplantation in children. V was clipped by 3 bases and J by 3 bases; unmatched bases: 3. Germline V CDR1 and CDR2: SGHRS, YFSETQ. The CDR3 contains 15 residues. Unique molecular identifiers tagged the TCRbeta library. From the PCR reads, TCRdb called clonotypes with MiXCR, one entry per CDR3 protein. The sample carries 150,000 to 250,000 distinct CDR3 sequences, about 14% recorded once. This sample comprised PBMCs from the stem cell graft donor, obtained from the stem cell graft. The chain has TRBV5-1 and TRBJ2-2, with TRBD2 matching 9 bases. The TCR comes from a human donor who donated a stem cell graft to a child with acute lymphoblastic leukemia. In nucleotides, the CDR3 is TGCGCCAGCAGCTATAGCGGGAGTCACACCGGGGAGCTGTTTTTT. This gives the protein CASSYSGSHTGELFF.